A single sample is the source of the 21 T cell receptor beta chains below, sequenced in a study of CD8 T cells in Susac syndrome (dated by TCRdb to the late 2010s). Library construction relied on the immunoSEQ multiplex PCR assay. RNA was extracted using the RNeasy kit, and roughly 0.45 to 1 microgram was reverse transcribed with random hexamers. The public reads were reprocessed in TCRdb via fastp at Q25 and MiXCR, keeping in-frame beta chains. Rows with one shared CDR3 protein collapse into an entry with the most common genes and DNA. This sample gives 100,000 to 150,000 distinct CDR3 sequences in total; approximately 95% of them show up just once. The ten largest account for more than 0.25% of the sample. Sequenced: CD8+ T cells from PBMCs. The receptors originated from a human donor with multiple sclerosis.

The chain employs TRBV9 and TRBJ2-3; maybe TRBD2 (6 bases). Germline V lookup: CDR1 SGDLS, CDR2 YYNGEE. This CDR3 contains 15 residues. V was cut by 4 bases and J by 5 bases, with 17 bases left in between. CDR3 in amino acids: CASSRSGARGDTQYF. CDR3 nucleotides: TGTGCCAGCAGCCGGTCGGGAGCGAGGGGAGATACGCAGTATTTT.

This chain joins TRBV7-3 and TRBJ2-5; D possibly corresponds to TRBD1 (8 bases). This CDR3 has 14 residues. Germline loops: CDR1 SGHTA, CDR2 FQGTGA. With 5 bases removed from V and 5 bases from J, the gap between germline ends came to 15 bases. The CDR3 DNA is TGTGCCAGCAGCCCCACAGGGGGGGAGGAGACCCAGTACTTC. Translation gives CASSPTGGEETQYF.

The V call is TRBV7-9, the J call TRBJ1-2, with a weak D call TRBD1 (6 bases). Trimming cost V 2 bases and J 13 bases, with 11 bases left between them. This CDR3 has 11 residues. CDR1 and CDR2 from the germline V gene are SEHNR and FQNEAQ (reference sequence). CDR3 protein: CASSLTPGATF. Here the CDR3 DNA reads TGTGCCAGCAGCTTAACCCCGGGGGCCACCTTC.

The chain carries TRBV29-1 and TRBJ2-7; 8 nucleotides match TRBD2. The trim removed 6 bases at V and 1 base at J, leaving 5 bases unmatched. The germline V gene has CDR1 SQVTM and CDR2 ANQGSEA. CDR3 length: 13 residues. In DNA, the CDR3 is TGCAGCGTAAGGACTAGCCGGTCCTACGAGCAGTACTTC. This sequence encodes CSVRTSRSYEQYF.

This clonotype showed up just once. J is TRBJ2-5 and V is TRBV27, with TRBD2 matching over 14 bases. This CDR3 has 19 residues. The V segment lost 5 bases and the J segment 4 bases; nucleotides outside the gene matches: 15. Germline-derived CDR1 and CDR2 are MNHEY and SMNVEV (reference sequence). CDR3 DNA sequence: TGTGCCAGCAGTCAGAGACTAGCGGGGGGGCCGGGGATTGGAGAGACCCAGTACTTC. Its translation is CASSQRLAGGPGIGETQYF.

The CDR3 here is CASSEAAASGREQYV. CDR3 DNA: TGTGCCAGCAGTGAAGCGGCGGCTAGCGGGCGCGAGCAGTACGTC. The V and J genes are TRBV2 and TRBJ2-7; TRBD2 agrees at 8 bases. In germline, CDR1 is SNHLY, CDR2 FYNNEI. V lost 0 bases to trimming and J lost 6 bases; unmatched junction nucleotides: 7. CDR3 length equals 15 residues.

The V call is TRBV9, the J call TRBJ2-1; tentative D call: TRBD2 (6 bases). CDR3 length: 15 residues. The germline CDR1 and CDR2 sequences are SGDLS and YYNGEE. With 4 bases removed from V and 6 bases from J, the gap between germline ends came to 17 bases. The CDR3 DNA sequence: TGTGCCAGCAGCCCTATGACTAGACCTACCAATGAGCAGTTCTTC. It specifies CASSPMTRPTNEQFF.

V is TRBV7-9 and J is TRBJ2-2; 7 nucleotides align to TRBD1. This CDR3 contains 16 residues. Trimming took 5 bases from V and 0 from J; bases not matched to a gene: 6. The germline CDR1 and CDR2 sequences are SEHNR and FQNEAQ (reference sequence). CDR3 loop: CASSNPGQSNTGELFF. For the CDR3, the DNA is TGTGCCAGCAGCAACCCGGGACAGTCGAACACCGGGGAGCTGTTTTTT.

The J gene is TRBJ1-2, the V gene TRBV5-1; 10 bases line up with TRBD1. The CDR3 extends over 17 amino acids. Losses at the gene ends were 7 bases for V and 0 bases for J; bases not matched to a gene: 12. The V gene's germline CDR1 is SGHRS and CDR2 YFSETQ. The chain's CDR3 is CASQGQGSAVSNYGYTF. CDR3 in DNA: TGCGCCAGCCAGGGACAGGGGTCGGCTGTGTCTAACTATGGCTACACCTTC.

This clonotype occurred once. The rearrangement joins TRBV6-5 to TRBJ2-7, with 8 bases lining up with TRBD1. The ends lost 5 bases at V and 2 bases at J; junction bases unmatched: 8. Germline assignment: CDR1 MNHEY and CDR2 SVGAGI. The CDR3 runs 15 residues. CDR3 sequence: CASSDRGHTAYEQYF. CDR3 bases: TGTGCCAGCAGTGACAGGGGACACACAGCCTACGAGCAGTACTTC.

DNA for the CDR3: TGCAGTGCTAGTGTGGGGGACGCGCTCTACACCTTC. Translated: CSASVGDALYTF. The chain joins TRBV20-1 to TRBJ1-2; tentatively, D is TRBD1 (5 bases). CDR3 length: 12 residues. V was clipped by 3 bases and J by 10 bases, with 15 bases between them. Germline V gene sequence: CDR1 DFQATT, CDR2 SNEGSKA (reference sequence).

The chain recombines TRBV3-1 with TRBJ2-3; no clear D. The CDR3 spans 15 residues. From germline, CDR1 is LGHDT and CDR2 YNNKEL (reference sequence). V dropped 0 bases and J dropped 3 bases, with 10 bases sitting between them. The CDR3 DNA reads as TGTGCCAGCAGCCAAGATGGGGTTGGAACAGATACGCAGTATTTT. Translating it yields CASSQDGVGTDTQYF.

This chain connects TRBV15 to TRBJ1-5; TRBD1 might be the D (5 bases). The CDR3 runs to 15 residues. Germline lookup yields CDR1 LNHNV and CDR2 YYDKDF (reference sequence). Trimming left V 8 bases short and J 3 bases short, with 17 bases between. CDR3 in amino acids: CATGPGRQLNQPQHF. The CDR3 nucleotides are TGTGCCACCGGCCCGGGACGGCAACTCAATCAGCCCCAGCATTTT. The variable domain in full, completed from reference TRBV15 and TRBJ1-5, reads DAMVIQNPRYQVTQFGKPVTLSCSQTLNHNVMYWYQQKSSQAPKLLFHYYDKDFNNEADTPDNFQSRRPNTSFCFLDIRSPGLGDTAMYLCATGPGRQLNQPQHFGDGTRLSIL.

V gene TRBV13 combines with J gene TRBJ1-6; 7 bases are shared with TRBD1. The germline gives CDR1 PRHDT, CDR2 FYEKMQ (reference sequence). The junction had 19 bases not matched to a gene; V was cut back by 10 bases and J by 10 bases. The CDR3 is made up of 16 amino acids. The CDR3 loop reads CATTRLQGNHPSPLHF. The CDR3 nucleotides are TGTGCCACTACCCGCCTACAGGGGAATCACCCCTCACCCCTCCACTTT.

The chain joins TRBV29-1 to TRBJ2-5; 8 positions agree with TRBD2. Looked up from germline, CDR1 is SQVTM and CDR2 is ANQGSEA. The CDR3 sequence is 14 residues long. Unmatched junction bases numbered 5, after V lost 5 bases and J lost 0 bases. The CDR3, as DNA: TGCAGCGTTTTACGGGAGGGAGACCAAGAGACCCAGTACTTC. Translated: CSVLREGDQETQYF.

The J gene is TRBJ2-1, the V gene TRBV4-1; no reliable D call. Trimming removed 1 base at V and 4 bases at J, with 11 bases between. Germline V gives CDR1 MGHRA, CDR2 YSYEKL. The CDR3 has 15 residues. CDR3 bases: TGCGCCAGCAGCCAAGTAGACTGGGAATACAATGAGCAGTTCTTC. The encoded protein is CASSQVDWEYNEQFF.

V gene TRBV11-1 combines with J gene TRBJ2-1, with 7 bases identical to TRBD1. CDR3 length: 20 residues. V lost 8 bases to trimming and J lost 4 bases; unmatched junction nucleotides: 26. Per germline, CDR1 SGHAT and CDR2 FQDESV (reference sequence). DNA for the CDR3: TGTGCCAGCGGAGACCCAACAAATATTGGCCGGGACAGAGATTACAATGAGCAGTTCTTC. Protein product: CASGDPTNIGRDRDYNEQFF.

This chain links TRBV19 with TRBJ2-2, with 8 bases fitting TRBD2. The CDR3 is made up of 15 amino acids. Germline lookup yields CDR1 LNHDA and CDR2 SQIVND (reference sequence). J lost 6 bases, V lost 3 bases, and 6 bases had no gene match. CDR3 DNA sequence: TGTGCCAGTAGTATCGAGCGGGAGATAGCCGGGGAGCTGTTTTTT. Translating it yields CASSIEREIAGELFF.

This CDR3 reads CAAASGGNEQFF. As DNA, the CDR3 is TGTGCCGCAGCGTCAGGGGGCAATGAGCAGTTCTTC. The chain recombines TRBV10-3 with TRBJ2-1; 7 bases are shared with TRBD1. This CDR3 has 12 residues. Germline V gene data show CDR1 as ENHRY and CDR2 as SYGVKD. V lost 11 bases and J lost 6; bases outside the gene matches: 7.

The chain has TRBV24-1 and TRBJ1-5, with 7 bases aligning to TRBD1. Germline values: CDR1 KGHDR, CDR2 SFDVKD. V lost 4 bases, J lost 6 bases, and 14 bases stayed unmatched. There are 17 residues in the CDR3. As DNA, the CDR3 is TGTGCCACCAGTGAAGAAAAGACAGGGCTCCTGGGTCAGCCCCAGCATTTT. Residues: CATSEEKTGLLGQPQHF.

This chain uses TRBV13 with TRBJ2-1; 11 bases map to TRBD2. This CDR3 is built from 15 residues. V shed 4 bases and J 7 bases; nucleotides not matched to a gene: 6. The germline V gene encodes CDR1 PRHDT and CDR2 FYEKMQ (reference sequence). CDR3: CASSYPTSGENEQFF. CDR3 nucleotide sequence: TGTGCCAGCAGCTACCCGACTAGCGGGGAGAATGAGCAGTTCTTC.